What follows is one TCR beta chain and its context. V was cut by 1 base and J by 5 bases, with 8 bases left in between. From germline, CDR1 is SGHTS and CDR2 YDEGEE. This CDR3 spans 13 amino acids. Up to 500,000 reads were sequenced per sample. Repertoires were generated with immunoSEQ multiplex PCR, while TCRdb's copy carries only in-frame clones and drops some. The sample comprises tens of thousands of clones, about three quarters of which are singletons, and under 6.5% rests with the top ten. The diagnostic colonoscopy in ulcerative colitis patients preceded any immunosuppressive treatment. These data originate in a study of pediatric ulcerative colitis.

Sequences were obtained from blood. The sequence was collected from a boy aged 5-17 years with moderate ulcerative colitis. The chain employs TRBV5-8 and TRBJ2-3; D gene uncertain. The CDR3 sequence: CASSLKRGDTQYF. In DNA form, the CDR3 reads TGTGCCAGCAGCTTGAAGAGAGGAGATACGCAGTATTTT.